These T cell receptor beta chains were read from a single sample in a study of CD8 T cells in Susac syndrome. TCRdb re-analysed the immunoSEQ multiplex PCR reads in MiXCR, keeping a single row per CDR3 protein. The table has 250,000 to 300,000 distinct CDR3 sequences, around 83% seen once; the top ten hold around 0.12%. The material sequenced was CD8+ T cells from PBMCs. The receptors originated from a human donor with multiple sclerosis. Each CDR3 is given with its conserved first and last residue. A D gene is named only where the DNA matches it firmly. Only part of the rows carry a size: once, few, many, or a class if the clone is expanded.

J: TRBJ2-7; size: .; V: TRBV30; D: .; CDR3: CAWVGLLHEQYF; DNA: TGTGCCTGGGTAGGGCTCCTACACGAGCAGTACTTC
J: TRBJ1-4; size: few; V: TRBV6-5; D: .; CDR3: CASSYSTDSTDEKLFF; DNA: TGTGCCAGCAGTTACTCGACAGATTCTACGGATGAAAAACTGTTTTTT
J: TRBJ1-5; size: .; V: TRBV6-2/TRBV6-3; D: TRBD1; CDR3: CASLENRGQLDQPQHF; DNA: TGTGCCAGCCTCGAGAACAGGGGGCAACTTGATCAGCCCCAGCATTTT
J: TRBJ2-2; size: .; V: TRBV7-8; D: TRBD2; CDR3: CASSLLRPSGRRGTGELFF; DNA: TGTGCCAGCAGCCTCTTGCGCCCTAGCGGGAGGCGGGGTACCGGGGAGCTGTTTTTT
J: TRBJ2-7; size: .; V: TRBV9; D: .; CDR3: CASSPLIKDVHEQYF; DNA: TGTGCCAGCAGCCCTTTAATAAAAGACGTCCACGAGCAGTACTTC
J: TRBJ2-2; size: .; V: TRBV2; D: .; CDR3: CASTLTGELFF; DNA: TGTGCCAGCACCTTGACCGGGGAGCTGTTTTTT
J: TRBJ2-3; size: .; V: TRBV24-1; D: .; CDR3: CATSEWDESENTQYF; DNA: TGTGCCACCAGTGAGTGGGACGAGTCAGAGAATACGCAGTATTTT
J: TRBJ2-3; size: .; V: TRBV6-5; D: .; CDR3: CASSSMIGNTDTQYF; DNA: TGTGCCAGCAGTTCCATGATCGGGAACACAGATACGCAGTATTTT
J: TRBJ2-7; size: .; V: TRBV27; D: TRBD1; CDR3: CASSPQGRIYEQYF; DNA: TGTGCCAGCAGTCCACAGGGGCGGATCTACGAGCAGTACTTC
J: TRBJ2-7; size: .; V: TRBV2; D: .; CDR3: CASQGYEQYF; DNA: TGTGCCAGCCAGGGCTACGAGCAGTACTTC
J: TRBJ1-3; size: .; V: TRBV12-5; D: .; CDR3: CASASGAGNTIYF; DNA: TGTGCTAGTGCATCCGGGGCTGGAAACACCATATATTTT
J: TRBJ2-1; size: .; V: TRBV6-5; D: .; CDR3: CASSYTFLSSYNEQFF; DNA: TGTGCCAGCAGTTATACGTTTCTGAGCTCCTACAATGAGCAGTTCTTC
J: TRBJ2-2; size: once; V: TRBV4-1; D: .; CDR3: CASSQALDSTGELFF; DNA: TGCGCCAGCAGCCAGGCCCTGGACTCCACCGGGGAGCTGTTTTTT
J: TRBJ2-2; size: .; V: TRBV19; D: TRBD1; CDR3: CASSIYRGDDTGELFF; DNA: TGTGCCAGTAGTATTTACAGGGGCGATGATACCGGGGAGCTGTTTTTT
J: TRBJ2-7; size: few; V: TRBV19; D: TRBD2; CDR3: CASSGYGLAGSYYEQYF; DNA: TGTGCCAGTAGCGGATACGGACTAGCGGGAAGCTACTACGAGCAGTACTTC
J: TRBJ2-1; size: .; V: TRBV2; D: .; CDR3: CASTDPLPANEQFF; DNA: TGTGCCAGCACAGACCCGCTGCCAGCCAATGAGCAGTTCTTC
J: TRBJ2-1; size: once; V: TRBV27; D: TRBD1; CDR3: CASTVLGTGSEQFF; DNA: TGTGCCAGCACTGTCCTTGGGACAGGCTCTGAGCAGTTCTTC